Below are 13 T cell receptor beta chains sequenced from a single sample in a study of cytomegalovirus exposure and HLA in healthy donors (dated by TCRdb to the late 2010s). Library generation was performed with the immunoSEQ multiplex PCR assay. For the multiplex PCR, a mixture combining 60 forward primers for TCR Vbeta segments and 13 reverse primers for TCR Jbeta segments was used. As stored in TCRdb, this immuneACCESS dataset retains in-frame rearrangements with V and J assigned. A fraction of the clones does not appear; measured against another copy, unresolved V genes explain less than half of the discrepancy, and the remainder lacks a known reason. The table for this sample lists over 120,000 clones. The biggest ten clones account for around 0.96% of the sample. Material: PBMCs. Receptors originate from a male donor in good health and CMV-seronegative.

The genes are TRBV10-3 and TRBJ2-5; 8 bases agree with TRBD2. Germline V gives CDR1 ENHRY, CDR2 SYGVKD. V was clipped by 3 bases and J by 2 bases; unmatched bases: 2. The CDR3 totals 14 residues. For the CDR3, the DNA is TGTGCCATCAGTGATACTAGCGGACAAGAGACCCAGTACTTC. Protein: CAISDTSGQETQYF.

The V gene is TRBV28, the J gene TRBJ1-1; the D gene is possibly TRBD1 (5 bases). Trimming removed 8 bases from V and 1 base from J, with 14 bases in between. The CDR3 loop spans 14 amino acids. The germline V gene encodes CDR1 MDHEN and CDR2 SYDVKM. As DNA, the CDR3 is TGTGCCAGCTATGATTGGGGCCAGAACACTGAAGCTTTCTTT. Residues: CASYDWGQNTEAFF.

V and J are TRBV27 and TRBJ2-7; 10 nucleotides align to TRBD2. The CDR3 has 18 residues. J lost 3 bases, V lost 2 bases, and 13 bases had no gene match. Germline V gene data show CDR1 as MNHEY and CDR2 as SMNVEV (reference sequence). CDR3 coding DNA: TGTGCCAGCAGTTTAAAGGGAGGGTCTAGCGGGAGTTTCTACGAGCAGTACTTC. Translation: CASSLKGGSSGSFYEQYF.

J is TRBJ1-6 and V is TRBV28; no clear D. V lost 6 bases to trimming and J lost 0 bases, with 21 bases between them. The CDR3 is 19 amino acids. Germline V lookup: CDR1 MDHEN, CDR2 SYDVKM. Here the CDR3 reads CASRPTSSGVSSYNSPLHF. CDR3 nucleotides: TGTGCCAGCAGGCCTACATCGTCGGGAGTAAGCTCCTATAATTCACCCCTCCACTTT. Variable domain in full (rest from reference TRBV28 and TRBJ1-6): DVKVTQSSRYLVKRTGEKVFLECVQDMDHENMFWYRQDPGLGLRLIYFSYDVKMKEKGDIPEGYSVSREKKERFSLILESASTNQTSMYLCASRPTSSGVSSYNSPLHFGNGTRLTVT.

The V and J genes are TRBV6-9 and TRBJ2-7; D ambiguous. This CDR3 contains 13 residues. V lost 6 bases and J lost 0, with 9 bases in between. Germline lookup yields CDR1 MNHGY and CDR2 SVAAGI. The CDR3 loop is CASRLFRSYEQYF. The CDR3 region has the DNA TGTGCCAGCAGGCTATTCCGCTCCTACGAGCAGTACTTC.

V is TRBV10-3 and J is TRBJ2-7; 8 positions agree with TRBD1. The CDR3 runs 15 residues. The V gene's germline CDR1 is ENHRY and CDR2 SYGVKD. With 2 bases clipped from V and 0 bases from J, the junction kept 3 bases outside the gene matches. The CDR3: CAISERTGISYEQYF. The CDR3 DNA reads as TGTGCCATCAGTGAGCGGACAGGGATCTCCTACGAGCAGTACTTC.

The chain employs TRBV19 and TRBJ1-3, with D maybe TRBD1 (6 bases). In germline, CDR1 is LNHDA, CDR2 SQIVND (reference sequence). There are 14 residues in the CDR3. The ends were cut back, 4 bases at V and 2 bases at J, with 9 bases in the middle. The CDR3 loop is CASSSRQAGNTIYF. The DNA of the CDR3 is TGTGCCAGTAGTAGTCGACAGGCTGGAAACACCATATATTTT.

For this clone: The final CDR3 position lacks the conserved phenylalanine or tryptophan, pointing to a likely read error. The DNA is left out, because the CDR3 cannot be placed on it with certainty; the CDR3 is given as TCRdb lists it. The V and J genes are TRBV15 and TRBJ2-3; the DNA was not compared with TRBD2, the D call given in the table. Germline CDR1 and CDR2: LNHNV and YYDKDF (reference sequence). Counting both end residues, the CDR3 totals 12 amino acids. CDR3: CATSRDRDYLKI.

The rearrangement joins TRBV5-1 to TRBJ2-1; 12 bases are a match to TRBD2. The CDR3 consists of 16 residues. V gave up 2 bases and J gave up 7 bases; unmatched junction bases: 7. Looked up from germline, CDR1 is SGHRS and CDR2 is YFSETQ. The CDR3 here is CASSFSTSGSMNEQFF. The CDR3 DNA follows: TGCGCCAGCAGCTTCTCGACTAGCGGGAGTATGAATGAGCAGTTCTTC. Looking up the rest from reference TRBV5-1 and TRBJ2-1 gives the full variable domain: KAGVTQTPRYLIKTRGQQVTLSCSPISGHRSVSWYQQTPGQGLQFLFEYFSETQRNKGNFPGRFSGRQFSNSRSEMNVSTLELGDSALYLCASSFSTSGSMNEQFFGPGTRLTVL.

The chain employs TRBV19 and TRBJ2-2, with TRBD1 matching 9 bases. CDR3 length equals 15 residues. Germline CDR1 is LNHDA and CDR2 is SQIVND (reference sequence). The ends lost 6 bases at V and 5 bases at J; junction bases unmatched: 7. The CDR3 region has the DNA TGTGCCAGTAGCGGTGGGACAGGGTCAACCGGGGAGCTGTTTTTT. Translation: CASSGGTGSTGELFF.

The CDR3 spells CASSLGQRIFYDEQYF. In DNA, the CDR3 is TGTGCCAGCAGCCTAGGACAACGGATTTTTTACGACGAGCAGTACTTC. This chain uses TRBV7-6 with TRBJ2-7, with a weak D call TRBD1 (5 bases). The CDR3 length is 16 residues. Looked up from germline, CDR1 is SGHVS and CDR2 is FNYEAQ. V was clipped by 5 bases and J by 5 bases, with 22 bases between them.

The CDR3 sequence: CASSISVGQRNSPLHF. CDR3 in DNA: TGTGCCAGTAGTATTTCAGTTGGACAGCGAAATTCACCCCTCCACTTT. V is TRBV19 and J is TRBJ1-6; D perhaps matches TRBD1 (6 bases). The germline V gene has CDR1 LNHDA and CDR2 SQIVND (reference sequence). Deletions cut 3 bases from V and 7 bases from J, with 16 bases between. The CDR3 extends over 16 amino acids.

The chain joins TRBV10-3 to TRBJ1-5; possible D gene TRBD1, 5 bases. The ends were cut back, 6 bases at V and 8 bases at J, with 17 bases in the middle. The CDR3 has 14 residues. The germline V gene encodes CDR1 ENHRY and CDR2 SYGVKD. The chain's CDR3 is CAISEDRSVEPQHF. DNA for the CDR3: TGTGCCATCAGCGAAGACAGATCTGTGGAGCCCCAGCATTTT.